The rows below give T cell receptor beta chains drawn from one sample of a study of cytomegalovirus exposure and HLA in healthy donors. Measured with immunoSEQ multiplex PCR; TCRdb has only the in-frame clones, and not every one. The data show some 240,000 clones, roughly 91% seen once. Sample: PBMCs. The source is a woman younger than 30 in good health and CMV-seropositive. Both conserved end residues are part of each CDR3. Each record gives: V gene, D gene, J gene, clone size, CDR3 protein, CDR3 DNA. D genes are given only for firm matches. Only part of the rows carry a size: once, few, many, or a class if the clone is expanded.

TRBV5-1	TRBD2	TRBJ2-5	-	CASSGIAGQETQYF	TGCGCCAGCAGCGGAATAGCGGGCCAAGAGACCCAGTACTTC
TRBV27	-	TRBJ2-3	-	CASRERRDTQYF	TGTGCCAGCAGGGAGCGGAGAGATACGCAGTATTTT
TRBV11-2	TRBD1	TRBJ2-7	-	CASSLDPGTASYEQYF	TGTGCCAGCAGCTTAGATCCCGGGACAGCTTCCTACGAGCAGTACTTC
TRBV7-8	TRBD2	TRBJ2-1	-	CASLPGLAGGKLYNEQFF	TGTGCCAGCCTCCCGGGACTAGCGGGAGGGAAACTCTACAATGAGCAGTTCTTC
TRBV5-6	-	TRBJ2-5	-	CASSLSTDQETQYF	TGTGCCAGCAGCTTAAGTACAGACCAAGAGACCCAGTACTTC
TRBV5-4	TRBD2	TRBJ2-1	once	CASSPGTSGRGTYNEQFF	TGTGCCAGCAGCCCAGGGACTAGCGGGAGAGGGACCTACAATGAGCAGTTCTTC
TRBV10-1	-	TRBJ1-2	-	CASSYRENYGYTF	TGCGCCAGCAGCTACAGGGAGAACTATGGCTACACCTTC
TRBV5-6	-	TRBJ1-1	-	CASSTGRVATEAFF	TGTGCCAGCAGCACAGGGAGGGTGGCCACTGAAGCTTTCTTT
TRBV11-2	TRBD2	TRBJ2-1	-	CASRLAALLGDEQFF	TGTGCCAGCCGACTAGCGGCACTGTTGGGGGATGAGCAGTTCTTC
TRBV27	TRBD2	TRBJ2-3	-	CASSSGTSFTDTQYF	TGTGCCAGCAGCTCCGGGACTAGCTTCACAGATACGCAGTATTTT
TRBV28	-	TRBJ2-2	-	CASSSLAGRTGELFF	TGTGCCAGCAGTTCCCTGGCAGGGCGTACCGGGGAGCTGTTTTTT
TRBV5-6	-	TRBJ1-1	-	CASSLRAFNTEAFF	TGTGCCAGCAGCTTAAGAGCTTTTAACACTGAAGCTTTCTTT
TRBV6-1	TRBD1	TRBJ2-1	-	CASSGQGGNEQFF	TGTGCCAGCAGCGGACAGGGGGGCAATGAGCAGTTCTTC
TRBV29-1	-	TRBJ2-2	once	CSVEDLQGNTGELFF	TGCAGCGTTGAAGATCTACAGGGGAACACCGGGGAGCTGTTTTTT
TRBV28	-	TRBJ2-7	-	CASSPAYEQYF	TGTGCCAGCAGCCCTGCCTACGAGCAGTACTTC
TRBV10-1	TRBD2	TRBJ2-7	-	CASIASGRVYYEQYF	TGCGCCAGCATTGCCAGCGGGAGAGTATACTACGAGCAGTACTTC
TRBV7-6	TRBD1	TRBJ2-1	-	CASSLLDRGTTGQPYNEQFF	TGTGCCAGCAGCTTATTGGACAGGGGCACCACGGGACAACCTTACAATGAGCAGTTCTTC
TRBV15	-	TRBJ1-5	-	CATSRGRTDYSNQPQHF	TGTGCCACCAGCAGAGGCCGGACAGACTATAGCAATCAGCCCCAGCATTTT
TRBV4-1	-	TRBJ1-1	-	CASSQAPSRQINTEAFF	TGCGCCAGCAGCCAAGCTCCGTCAAGACAAATTAACACTGAAGCTTTCTTT
TRBV6-4	TRBD2	TRBJ2-7	-	CASSVAGGYEQYF	TGTGCCAGCAGTGTAGCGGGAGGCTACGAGCAGTACTTC
TRBV6-5	-	TRBJ2-7	-	CASSNLAPGRYF	TGTGCCAGCAGTAATCTCGCCCCAGGGCGCTACTTC
TRBV27	TRBD1	TRBJ2-1	-	CASRQGALNEQFF	TGTGCCAGCAGACAGGGGGCTCTCAATGAGCAGTTCTTC
TRBV5-4	-	TRBJ2-5	-	CASSFKETQYF	TGTGCCAGCAGCTTCAAAGAGACCCAGTACTTC
TRBV28	TRBD2	TRBJ2-3	-	CASSIAGDGADTQYF	TGTGCCAGCAGTATAGCGGGAGATGGTGCAGATACGCAGTATTTT
TRBV6-1	TRBD2	TRBJ2-1	-	CASSSLAGTYNEQFF	TGTGCCAGCAGTTCCCTAGCGGGCACCTACAATGAGCAGTTCTTC
TRBV30	TRBD1	TRBJ2-1	-	CAWSPNRGRGQFF	TGTGCCTGGAGTCCTAACAGGGGGCGAGGGCAGTTCTTC
TRBV7-3	TRBD2	TRBJ2-7	-	CASSSTSGRAYEQYF	TGTGCCAGCAGCTCCACAAGCGGGAGGGCGTACGAGCAGTACTTC
TRBV2	-	TRBJ1-1	-	CASSDTITREAFF	TGTGCCAGCAGTGATACAATTACACGTGAAGCTTTCTTT
TRBV28	-	TRBJ1-4	-	CASSFTPTTNEKLFF	TGTGCCAGCAGTTTTACTCCCACAACTAATGAAAAACTGTTTTTT
TRBV6-1	TRBD2	TRBJ2-7	-	CASSAAGTSGYEQYF	TGTGCCAGCAGTGCCGCCGGGACTAGCGGCTACGAGCAGTACTTC
TRBV2	-	TRBJ1-6	-	CASSGSRAPPLHF	TGTGCCAGCAGTGGGTCCAGGGCACCACCCCTCCACTTT
TRBV18	-	TRBJ1-4	-	CASSPGLNNEKLFF	TGTGCCAGCTCTCCGGGACTGAATAATGAAAAACTGTTTTTT
TRBV7-3	TRBD2	TRBJ2-4	-	CASSLKAGVPGPKNIQYF	TGTGCCAGCAGCTTAAAAGCGGGAGTTCCGGGTCCCAAAAACATTCAGTACTTC
TRBV6-5	-	TRBJ1-1	-	CASSYSSGDTEAFF	TGTGCCAGCAGTTACTCTTCCGGAGACACTGAAGCTTTCTTT
TRBV6-5	-	TRBJ2-7	-	CASSYPDRNYEQYF	TGTGCCAGCAGTTACCCGGACAGAAACTACGAGCAGTACTTC
TRBV6-5	TRBD2	TRBJ2-1	-	CASSFGTSGAYNEQFF	TGTGCCAGCAGTTTTGGGACTAGCGGAGCCTACAATGAGCAGTTCTTC
TRBV30	-	TRBJ2-2	-	CAWSFLHTGELFF	TGTGCCTGGAGTTTTCTCCACACCGGGGAGCTGTTTTTT
TRBV19	TRBD2	TRBJ2-7	-	CASSIASLGRAAYEQYF	TGTGCCAGTAGTATAGCTTCGCTCGGGAGGGCGGCCTACGAGCAGTACTTC
TRBV5-4	-	TRBJ2-2	once	CASSPSRGSLDGGELFF	TGTGCCAGCAGCCCATCTAGGGGTAGTTTGGATGGCGGGGAGCTGTTTTTT
TRBV23-1	-	TRBJ2-3	once	CASSQSDFFTDTQYF	TGCGCCAGCAGTCAATCGGACTTTTTCACAGATACGCAGTATTTT
TRBV7-9	-	TRBJ1-4	-	CASSFGGAPNEKLFF	TGTGCCAGCAGCTTTGGAGGGGCCCCTAATGAAAAACTGTTTTTT
TRBV4-1	-	TRBJ1-5	-	CASSQGRWGQGNQPQHF	TGCGCCAGCAGCCAAGGGAGGTGGGGGCAGGGTAATCAGCCCCAGCATTTT
TRBV6-5	-	TRBJ2-1	once	CASSKRQTNEQFF	TGTGCCAGCAGTAAACGACAGACCAATGAGCAGTTCTTC
TRBV6-1	-	TRBJ2-1	-	CASSETGIRGYNEQFF	TGTGCCAGCAGTGAAACAGGGATCCGGGGCTACAATGAGCAGTTCTTC
TRBV5-1	TRBD1	TRBJ2-5	once	CASSEMGQGVEETQYF	TGCGCCAGCAGCGAAATGGGACAGGGGGTAGAAGAGACCCAGTACTTC
TRBV9	-	TRBJ1-5	-	CASSVGGSNQPQHF	TGTGCCAGCAGCGTAGGCGGTAGCAATCAGCCCCAGCATTTT